This TCR beta chain is drawn from a study of blood T cell repertoires in COVID-19. The assay was immunoSEQ multiplex PCR, and TCRdb's table has in-frame clones only and misses some. Found here are a few hundred thousand clones, 65% to 85% of them singletons; the top ten hold about 3.5%. Sequenced input: PBMCs or T cells enriched from blood (not recorded which). The sequence came from a man aged 50 to 59 who had recovered from COVID-19.

The chain's CDR3 is CASSLGPGRSYNEQFF. CDR3 in DNA: TGTGCCAGCAGCTTAGGTCCGGGGAGGTCATACAATGAGCAGTTCTTC. V is TRBV7-6 and J is TRBJ2-1, with D possibly being TRBD2 (6 bases). Between the trimmed V and J ends, which lost 1 base and 4 bases, there was a span of 14 bases. The CDR3 loop spans 16 amino acids. Per germline, CDR1 SGHVS and CDR2 FNYEAQ.